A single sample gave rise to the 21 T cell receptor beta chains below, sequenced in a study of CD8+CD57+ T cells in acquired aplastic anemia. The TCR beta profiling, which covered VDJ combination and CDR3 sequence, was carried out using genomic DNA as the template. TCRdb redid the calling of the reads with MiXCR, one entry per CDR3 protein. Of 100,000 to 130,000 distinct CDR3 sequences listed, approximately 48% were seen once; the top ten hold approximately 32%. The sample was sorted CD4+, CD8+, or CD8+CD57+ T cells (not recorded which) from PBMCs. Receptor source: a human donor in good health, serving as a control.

The CDR3, as DNA: TGTGCCAGCAGCGCAAGCGGGACAGGGGACTACGAGCAGTACTTC. Its translation is CASSASGTGDYEQYF. V usage is TRBV25-1 and J usage is TRBJ2-7, with 10 bases that match TRBD1. The CDR3 totals 15 residues. V trimming: 6 bases; J trimming: 3 bases; junction bases outside the gene matches: 8. Germline CDR1 reads MGHDK; CDR2 reads SYGVNS.

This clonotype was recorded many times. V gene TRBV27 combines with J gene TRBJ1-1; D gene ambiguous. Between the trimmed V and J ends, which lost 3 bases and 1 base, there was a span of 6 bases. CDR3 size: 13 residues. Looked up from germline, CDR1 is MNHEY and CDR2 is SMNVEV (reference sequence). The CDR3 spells CASSLTKNTEAFF. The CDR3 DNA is TGTGCCAGCAGTTTGACAAAGAACACTGAAGCTTTCTTT.

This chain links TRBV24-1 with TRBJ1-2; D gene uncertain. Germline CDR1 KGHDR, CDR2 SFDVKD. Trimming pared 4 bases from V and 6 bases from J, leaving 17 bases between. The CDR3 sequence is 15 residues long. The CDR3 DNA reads TGTGCCACCAGTGAACAAGACTCGGACCTCCATGGCTACACCTTC. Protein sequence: CATSEQDSDLHGYTF.

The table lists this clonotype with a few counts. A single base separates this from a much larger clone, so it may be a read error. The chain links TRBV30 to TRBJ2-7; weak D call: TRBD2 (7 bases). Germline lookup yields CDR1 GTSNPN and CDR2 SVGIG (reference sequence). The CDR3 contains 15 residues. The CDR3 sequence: CAWRLGGAMRYGQYF. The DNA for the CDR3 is TGTGCCTGGAGATTGGGGGGGGCCATGCGGTACGGGCAGTACTTC. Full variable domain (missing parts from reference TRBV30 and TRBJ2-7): SQTIHQWPATLVQPVGSPLSLECTVEGTSNPNLYWYRQAAGRGLQLLFYSVGIGQISSEVPQNLSASRPQDRQFILSSKKLLLSDSGFYLCAWRLGGAMRYGQYFGPGTRLTVT.

CDR3 in amino acids: CSARAPDSTDTQYF. For the CDR3, the DNA is TGCAGTGCTAGGGCCCCGGACAGCACAGATACGCAGTATTTT. The chain couples TRBV20-1 to TRBJ2-3; D is unresolved. The V end lost 3 bases, the J end lost 0 bases, and 10 bases lay between the germline ends. The CDR3 runs 14 residues. The germline gives CDR1 DFQATT, CDR2 SNEGSKA (reference sequence).

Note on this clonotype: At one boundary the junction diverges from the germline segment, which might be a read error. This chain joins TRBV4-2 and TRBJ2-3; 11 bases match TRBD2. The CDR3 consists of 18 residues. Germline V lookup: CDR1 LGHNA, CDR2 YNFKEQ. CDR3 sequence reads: CACSQARSGGASSDTQYF. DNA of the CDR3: TGTGCCTGCAGCCAAGCCCGTAGCGGGGGGGCATCATCAGATACGCAGTATTTT.

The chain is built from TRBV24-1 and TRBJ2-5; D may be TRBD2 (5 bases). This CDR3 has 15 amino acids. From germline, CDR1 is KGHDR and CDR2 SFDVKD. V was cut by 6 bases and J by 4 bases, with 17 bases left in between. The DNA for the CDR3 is TGTGCCACCAGTCCTGAGCCGGGCCGGGGAGAGACCCAGTACTTC. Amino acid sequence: CATSPEPGRGETQYF.

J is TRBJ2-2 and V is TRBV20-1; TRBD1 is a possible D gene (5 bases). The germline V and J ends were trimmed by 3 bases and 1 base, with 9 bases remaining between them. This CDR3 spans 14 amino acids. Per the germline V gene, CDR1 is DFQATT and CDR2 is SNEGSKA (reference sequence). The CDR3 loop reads CSARETVNTGELFF. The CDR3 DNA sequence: TGCAGTGCTAGGGAGACAGTGAACACCGGGGAGCTGTTTTTT.

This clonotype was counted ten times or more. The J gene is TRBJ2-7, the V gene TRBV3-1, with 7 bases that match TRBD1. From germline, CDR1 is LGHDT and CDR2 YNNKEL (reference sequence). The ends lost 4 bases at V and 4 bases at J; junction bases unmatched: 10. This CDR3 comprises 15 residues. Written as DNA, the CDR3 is TGTGCCAGCAGCCCTTCTTTAGGGGGCGCGTACGAGCAGTACTTC. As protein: CASSPSLGGAYEQYF.

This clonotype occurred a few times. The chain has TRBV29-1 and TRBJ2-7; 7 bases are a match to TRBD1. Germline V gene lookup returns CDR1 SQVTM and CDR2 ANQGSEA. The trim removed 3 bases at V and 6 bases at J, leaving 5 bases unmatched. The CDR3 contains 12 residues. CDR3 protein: CSVEAGGFEQYF. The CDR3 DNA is TGCAGCGTTGAGGCAGGGGGATTCGAGCAGTACTTC.

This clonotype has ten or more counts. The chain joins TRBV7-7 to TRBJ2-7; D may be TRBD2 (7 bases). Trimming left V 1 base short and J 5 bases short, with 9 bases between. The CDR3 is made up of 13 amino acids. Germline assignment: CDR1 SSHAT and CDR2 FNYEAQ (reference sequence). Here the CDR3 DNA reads TGTGCCAGCAGCTTAGGGGGGGGCCACGAGCAGTACTTC. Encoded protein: CASSLGGGHEQYF.

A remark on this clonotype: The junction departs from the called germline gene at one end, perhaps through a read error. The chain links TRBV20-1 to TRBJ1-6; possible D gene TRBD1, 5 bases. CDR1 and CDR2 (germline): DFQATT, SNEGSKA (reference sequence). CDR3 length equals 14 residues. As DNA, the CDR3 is TGCAGTGCTACTAAGTTGACAGCTTCTCAAGGGGATTTTTTT. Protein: CSATKLTASQGDFF.

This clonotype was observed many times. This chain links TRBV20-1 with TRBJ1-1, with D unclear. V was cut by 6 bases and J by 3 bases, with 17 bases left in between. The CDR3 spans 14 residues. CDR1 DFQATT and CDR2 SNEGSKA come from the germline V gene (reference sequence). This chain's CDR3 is CSAPPASFDTEAFF. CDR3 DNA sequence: TGCAGTGCCCCCCCTGCCAGTTTTGACACTGAAGCTTTCTTT.

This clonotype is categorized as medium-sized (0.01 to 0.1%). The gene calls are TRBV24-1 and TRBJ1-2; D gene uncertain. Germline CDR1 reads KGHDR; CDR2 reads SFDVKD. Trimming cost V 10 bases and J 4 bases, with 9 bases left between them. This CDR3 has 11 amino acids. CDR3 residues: CATGVSYGYTF. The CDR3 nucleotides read TGTGCCACTGGTGTTTCCTATGGCTACACCTTC.

The CDR3 region has the DNA TGTGCCAGTAGTATGGGGTCAGGGGTGAACTATGGCTACACCTTC. Translating gives CASSMGSGVNYGYTF. The chain carries TRBV19 and TRBJ1-2; D is perhaps TRBD1 (6 bases). The CDR3 has 15 residues. Germline CDR1 reads LNHDA; CDR2 reads SQIVND (reference sequence). The V and J ends lost 3 bases and 2 bases respectively, with 13 bases between them.

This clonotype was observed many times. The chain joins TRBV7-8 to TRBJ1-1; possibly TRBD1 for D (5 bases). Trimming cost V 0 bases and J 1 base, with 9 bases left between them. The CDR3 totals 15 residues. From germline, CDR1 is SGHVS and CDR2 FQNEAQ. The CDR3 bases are TGTGCCAGCAGCTTAGCGGCAGGGAGGAACACTGAAGCTTTCTTT. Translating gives CASSLAAGRNTEAFF.

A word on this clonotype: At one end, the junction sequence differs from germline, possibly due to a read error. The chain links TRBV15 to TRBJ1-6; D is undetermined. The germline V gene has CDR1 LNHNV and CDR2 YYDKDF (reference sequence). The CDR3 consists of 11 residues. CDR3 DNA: TGTGCCACCAGCAGAGATTCATCCCTCCACTTT. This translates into CATSRDSSLHF. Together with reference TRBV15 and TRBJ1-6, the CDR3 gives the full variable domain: DAMVIQNPRYQVTQFGKPVTLSCSQTLNHNVMYWYQQKSSQAPKLLFHYYDKDFNNEADTPDNFQSRRPNTSFCFLDIRSPGLGDTAMYLCATSRDSSLHFGNGTRLTVT.

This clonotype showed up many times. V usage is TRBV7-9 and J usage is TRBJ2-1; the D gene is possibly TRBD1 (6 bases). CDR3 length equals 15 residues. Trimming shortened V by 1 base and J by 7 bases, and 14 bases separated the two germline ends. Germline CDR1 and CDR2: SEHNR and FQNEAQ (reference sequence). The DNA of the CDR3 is TGTGCCAGCAGCTTAGGTGGGGGAACAGGGAATGAGCAGTTCTTC. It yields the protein CASSLGGGTGNEQFF.

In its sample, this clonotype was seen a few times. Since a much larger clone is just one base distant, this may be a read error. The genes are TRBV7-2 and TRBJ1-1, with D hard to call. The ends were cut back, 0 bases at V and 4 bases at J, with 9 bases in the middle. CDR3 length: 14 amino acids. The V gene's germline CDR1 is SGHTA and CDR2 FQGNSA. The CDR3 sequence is CASSLAVESTEAFF. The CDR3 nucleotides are TGTGCCAGCAGCTTAGCAGTGGAGAGCACTGAAGCTTTCTTT. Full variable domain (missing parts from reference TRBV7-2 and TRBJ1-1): GAGVSQSPSNKVTEKGKDVELRCDPISGHTALYWYRQSLGQGLEFLIYFQGNSAPDKSGLPSDRFSAERTGGSVSTLTIQRTQQEDSAVYLCASSLAVESTEAFFGQGTRLTVV.

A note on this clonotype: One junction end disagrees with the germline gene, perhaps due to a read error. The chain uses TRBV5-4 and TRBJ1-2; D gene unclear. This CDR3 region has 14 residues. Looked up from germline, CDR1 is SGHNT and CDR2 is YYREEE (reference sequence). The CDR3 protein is CPSSQDRSNYGYTF. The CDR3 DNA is TGTCCCAGCAGCCAAGATAGGAGTAACTATGGCTACACCTTC.

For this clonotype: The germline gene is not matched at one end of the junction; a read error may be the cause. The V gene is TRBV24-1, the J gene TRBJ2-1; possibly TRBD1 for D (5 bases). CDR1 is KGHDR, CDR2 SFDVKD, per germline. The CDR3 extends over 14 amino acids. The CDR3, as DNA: TGTGCCACCAGTGATCTCTCCAGGGATAATGAGCGGTTCTTC. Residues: CATSDLSRDNERFF.